The 8 T cell receptor beta chains listed next were all sequenced from one sample in a study of blood T cell repertoires in COVID-19. The repertoire was sequenced with immunoSEQ multiplex PCR; TCRdb's copy has only in-frame clones and lacks some. Counted here are roughly 370,000 clones, roughly 89% occurring once; the ten biggest clones make up 10%. What was sequenced was PBMCs or T cells enriched from blood (not recorded which). The origin of the receptors is a woman aged 50 to 60 who had recovered from COVID-19.

The V and J genes are TRBV2 and TRBJ1-3; 10 nucleotides line up with TRBD1. Trimming took 10 bases from V and 0 from J; bases not matched to a gene: 3. The CDR3 spans 14 residues. Germline lookup yields CDR1 SNHLY and CDR2 FYNNEI. The CDR3 loop reads CATRQGASGNTIYF. The CDR3 nucleotides are TGTGCCACTCGACAGGGGGCCTCTGGAAACACCATATATTTT.

Comments on this clone: The sample carries other DNA sequences with the same CDR3. V and J are TRBV30 and TRBJ1-2, with D maybe TRBD1 (5 bases). The CDR3 runs 13 residues. Germline CDR1 is GTSNPN and CDR2 is SVGIG (reference sequence). The germline V and J ends were trimmed by 0 bases and 6 bases, with 11 bases remaining between them. CDR3 nucleotide sequence: TGTGCCTGGAGTGTATACAGGCTTGATGGCTACACCTTC. As protein: CAWSVYRLDGYTF. Variable domain in full (rest from reference TRBV30 and TRBJ1-2): SQTIHQWPATLVQPVGSPLSLECTVEGTSNPNLYWYRQAAGRGLQLLFYSVGIGQISSEVPQNLSASRPQDRQFILSSKKLLLSDSGFYLCAWSVYRLDGYTFGSGTRLTVV.

The V and J genes are TRBV6-5 and TRBJ2-2, with 8 bases fitting TRBD2. This CDR3 region has 16 residues. Germline-derived CDR1 and CDR2 are MNHEY and SVGAGI. J was trimmed by 4 bases and V by 1 base; bases with no gene match: 5. CDR3 residues: CASSYFERETTGELFF. CDR3 DNA sequence: TGTGCCAGCAGTTACTTTGAGCGGGAGACCACCGGGGAGCTGTTTTTT.

In its sample, this clone was seen a few times. This sequence joins TRBV4-1 and TRBJ2-4; D remains ambiguous. Germline loops: CDR1 MGHRA, CDR2 YSYEKL. This CDR3 spans 15 amino acids. Trimming stripped 6 bases from V and 0 bases from J, with 12 bases between. The CDR3 DNA reads as TGCGCCAGCAGTCGCGAGTTCCTAGCCAAAAACATTCAGTACTTC. This translates into CASSREFLAKNIQYF.

The V gene is TRBV13, the J gene TRBJ2-3, with 11 bases fitting TRBD2. Trimming removed 1 base from V and 2 bases from J; junction bases left unmatched: 2. The CDR3 spans 16 residues. Germline assignment: CDR1 PRHDT and CDR2 FYEKMQ (reference sequence). CDR3 region: CASSLVLAGATDTQYF. In DNA form, the CDR3 reads TGTGCCAGCAGCTTAGTACTAGCGGGGGCCACAGATACGCAGTATTTT.

The chain has TRBV25-1 and TRBJ1-2; 9 bases are a match to TRBD1. Germline-derived CDR1 and CDR2 are MGHDK and SYGVNS. Trimming took 4 bases from V and 8 from J; bases not matched to a gene: 5. This CDR3 has 13 amino acids. The CDR3 spells CASSVGQGMGYTF. The CDR3 DNA reads TGTGCCAGCAGTGTCGGACAGGGGATGGGCTACACCTTC.

This clone was seen a few times. The chain recombines TRBV10-3 with TRBJ1-1; TRBD1 agrees at 10 bases. V dropped 4 bases and J dropped 4; count of bases not matched to a gene: 9. This CDR3 contains 16 residues. Germline-derived CDR1 and CDR2 are ENHRY and SYGVKD. The CDR3 protein is CAISAYPGQGTTEAFF. The CDR3, as DNA: TGTGCCATCAGTGCCTATCCGGGACAGGGGACCACTGAAGCTTTCTTT.

This clone is a singleton in its sample. The V gene is TRBV27, the J gene TRBJ1-1; 8 bases are shared with TRBD1. The germline CDR1 and CDR2 sequences are MNHEY and SMNVEV (reference sequence). Unmatched junction bases numbered 5, after V lost 5 bases and J lost 0 bases. This CDR3 has 15 amino acids. The CDR3 loop is CASSPTGVMNTEAFF. DNA for the CDR3: TGTGCCAGCAGTCCGACAGGGGTAATGAACACTGAAGCTTTCTTT.